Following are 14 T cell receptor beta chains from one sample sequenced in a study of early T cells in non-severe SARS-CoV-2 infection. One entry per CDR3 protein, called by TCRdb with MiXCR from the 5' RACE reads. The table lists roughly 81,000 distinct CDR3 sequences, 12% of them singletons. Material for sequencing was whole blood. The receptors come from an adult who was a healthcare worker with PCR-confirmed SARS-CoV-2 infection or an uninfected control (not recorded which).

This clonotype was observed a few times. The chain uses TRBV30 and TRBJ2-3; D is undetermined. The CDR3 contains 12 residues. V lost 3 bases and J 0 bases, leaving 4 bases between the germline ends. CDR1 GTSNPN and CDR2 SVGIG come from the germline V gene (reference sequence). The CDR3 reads CAWRGSTDTQYF. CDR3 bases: TGTGCCTGGAGGGGGAGCACAGATACGCAGTATTTT.

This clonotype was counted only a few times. The CDR3 region has the DNA TGTGCCAGCAGTGGTTACACCAGCTCTGGGGCCAACGTCCTGACTTTC. Translating it yields CASSGYTSSGANVLTF. The chain couples TRBV6-6 to TRBJ2-6; the D is unclear. This CDR3 region has 16 residues. Per germline, CDR1 MNHNY and CDR2 SVGAGI (reference sequence). V was clipped by 5 bases and J by 0 bases, with 11 bases between them.

CDR3 sequence reads: CASSFRGPGLAGYTF. CDR3 coding DNA: TGTGCCAGCAGTTTTCGGGGCCCTGGCTTGGCTGGCTACACCTTC. This chain links TRBV12-3 or TRBV12-4 with TRBJ1-2; weak D call: TRBD1 (5 bases). Trimming left V 3 bases short and J 7 bases short, with 18 bases between. The CDR3 is 15 residues long.

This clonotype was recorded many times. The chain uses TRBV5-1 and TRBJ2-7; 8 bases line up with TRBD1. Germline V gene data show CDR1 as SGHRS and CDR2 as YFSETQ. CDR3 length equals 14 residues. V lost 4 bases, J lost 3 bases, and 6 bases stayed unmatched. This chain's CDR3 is CASSPRQGNYEQYF. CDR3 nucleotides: TGCGCCAGCAGCCCAAGACAGGGGAACTACGAGCAGTACTTC.

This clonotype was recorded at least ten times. DNA for the CDR3: TGTGCCAGCAGTTACGTATCCTACGAGCAGTACTTC. Its protein is CASSYVSYEQYF. This sequence joins TRBV6-2 or TRBV6-3 and TRBJ2-7; no clear D. CDR3 length: 12 amino acids. V dropped 2 bases and J dropped 1 base, with 3 bases sitting between them. Germline loops: CDR1 MNHEY, CDR2 SVGEGT.

CDR3 amino acids: CASKGSGRSPHEQYF. The CDR3, as DNA: TGTGCCAGCAAGGGGAGCGGGAGGTCCCCACACGAGCAGTACTTC. This chain joins TRBV6-1 and TRBJ2-7, with 9 nucleotides matching TRBD2. Germline V gene data show CDR1 as MNHNS and CDR2 as SASEGT. The J segment lost 5 bases and the V segment lost 7 bases, leaving 12 bases of the junction unmatched. The CDR3 has 15 amino acids.

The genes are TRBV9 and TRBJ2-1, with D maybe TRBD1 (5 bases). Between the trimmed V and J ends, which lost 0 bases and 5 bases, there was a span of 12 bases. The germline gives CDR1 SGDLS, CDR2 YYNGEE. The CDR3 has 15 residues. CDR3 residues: CASSVDVTENNEQFF. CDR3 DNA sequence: TGTGCCAGCAGCGTAGACGTGACAGAAAACAATGAGCAGTTCTTC.

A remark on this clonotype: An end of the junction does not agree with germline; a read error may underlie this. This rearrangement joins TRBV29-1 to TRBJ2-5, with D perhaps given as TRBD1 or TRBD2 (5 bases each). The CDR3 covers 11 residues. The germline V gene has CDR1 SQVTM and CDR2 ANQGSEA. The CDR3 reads CSAGTSGTGEF. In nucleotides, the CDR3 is TGCAGCGCCGGAACGTCAGGGACCGGGGAATTC. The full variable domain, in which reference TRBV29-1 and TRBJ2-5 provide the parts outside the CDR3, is SAVISQKPSRDICQRGTSLTIQCQVDSQVTMMFWYRQQPGQSLTLIATANQGSEATYESGFVIDKFPISRPNLTFSTLTVSNMSPEDSSIYLCSAGTSGTGEFGPGTRLLVL.

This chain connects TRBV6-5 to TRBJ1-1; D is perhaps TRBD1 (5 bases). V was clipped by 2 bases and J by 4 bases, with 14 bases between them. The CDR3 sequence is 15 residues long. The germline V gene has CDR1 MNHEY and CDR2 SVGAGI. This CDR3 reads CASSYGSGGFTEAFF. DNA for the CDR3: TGTGCCAGCAGTTACGGATCCGGGGGATTCACTGAAGCTTTCTTT.

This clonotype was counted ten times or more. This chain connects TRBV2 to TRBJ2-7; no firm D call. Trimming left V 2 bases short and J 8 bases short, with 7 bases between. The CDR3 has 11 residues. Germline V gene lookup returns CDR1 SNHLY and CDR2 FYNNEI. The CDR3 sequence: CASSEPRKQYF. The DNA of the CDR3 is TGTGCCAGCAGTGAACCACGGAAGCAGTACTTC.

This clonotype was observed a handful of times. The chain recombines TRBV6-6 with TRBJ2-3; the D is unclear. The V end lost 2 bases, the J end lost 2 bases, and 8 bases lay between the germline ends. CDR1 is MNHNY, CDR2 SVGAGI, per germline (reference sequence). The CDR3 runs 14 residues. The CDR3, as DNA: TGTGCCAGCAGTTACACGTTGGTCACAGATACGCAGTATTTT. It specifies CASSYTLVTDTQYF.

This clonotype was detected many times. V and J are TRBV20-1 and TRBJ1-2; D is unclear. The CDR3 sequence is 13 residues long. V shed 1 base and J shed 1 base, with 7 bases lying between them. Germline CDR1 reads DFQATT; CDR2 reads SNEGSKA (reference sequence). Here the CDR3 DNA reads TGCAGTGCTAGAGTCGGAATTAACTATGGCTACACCTTC. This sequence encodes CSARVGINYGYTF.

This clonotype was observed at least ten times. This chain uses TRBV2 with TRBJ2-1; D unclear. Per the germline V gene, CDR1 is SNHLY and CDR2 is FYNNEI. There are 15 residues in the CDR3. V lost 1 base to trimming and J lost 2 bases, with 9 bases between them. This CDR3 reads CASSEGTEPYNEQFF. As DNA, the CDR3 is TGTGCCAGCAGTGAAGGGACCGAACCCTACAATGAGCAGTTCTTC.

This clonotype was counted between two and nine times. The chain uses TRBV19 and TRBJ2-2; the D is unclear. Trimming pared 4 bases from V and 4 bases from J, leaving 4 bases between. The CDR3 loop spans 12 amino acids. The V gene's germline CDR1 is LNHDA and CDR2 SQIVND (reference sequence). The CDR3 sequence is CASSSSTGELFF. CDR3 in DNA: TGTGCCAGTAGTAGTAGCACCGGGGAGCTGTTTTTT.